Included here is one T cell receptor (beta chain) sequence, with context. The antigen remains undetermined. The data were taken from a study of beta chain features in type 1 diabetes. General study points: Type 1 diabetes patients showed a moderate but significant shortening of TCRB CDR3s in all four CD4+ subsets.

All of the isolated RNA was reverse transcribed, so expressed TCRB transcripts were sequenced. Here immunoSEQ multiplex PCR was the method, and the copy in TCRdb shows in-frame clones only, minus some. The sample consists of hundreds of thousands of clones, around 15% of them appearing once. The CDR3 sequence is 15 residues long. The V end was cut by 0 bases, the J end by 7 bases, with 12 bases between. In germline, CDR1 is MGHRA, CDR2 YSYEKL. The clonotype comes from a man between 18 and 35 years old with type 1 diabetes. The V gene is TRBV4-1, the J gene TRBJ1-4; no clear D gene. The sample consisted of naive CD4+ T cells from blood. The chain's CDR3 is CASSQDGGFPEKLFF. CDR3 nucleotides: TGCGCCAGCAGCCAAGATGGAGGGTTTCCTGAAAAACTGTTTTTT.